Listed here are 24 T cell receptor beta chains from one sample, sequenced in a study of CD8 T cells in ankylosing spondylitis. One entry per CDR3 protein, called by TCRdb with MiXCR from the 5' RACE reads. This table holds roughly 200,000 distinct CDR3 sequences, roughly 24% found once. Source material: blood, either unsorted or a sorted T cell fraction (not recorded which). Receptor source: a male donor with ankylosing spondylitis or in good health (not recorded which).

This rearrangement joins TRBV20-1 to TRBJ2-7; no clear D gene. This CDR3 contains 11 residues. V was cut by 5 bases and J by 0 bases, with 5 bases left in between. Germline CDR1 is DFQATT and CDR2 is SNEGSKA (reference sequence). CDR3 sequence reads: CSAEVSYEQYF. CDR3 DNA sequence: TGCAGTGCTGAGGTCTCCTACGAGCAGTACTTC.

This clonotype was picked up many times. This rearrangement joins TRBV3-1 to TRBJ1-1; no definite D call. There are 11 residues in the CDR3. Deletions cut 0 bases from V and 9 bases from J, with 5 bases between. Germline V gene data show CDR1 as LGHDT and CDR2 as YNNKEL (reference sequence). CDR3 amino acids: CASSQDGKAFF. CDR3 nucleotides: TGTGCCAGCAGCCAAGATGGAAAAGCTTTCTTT.

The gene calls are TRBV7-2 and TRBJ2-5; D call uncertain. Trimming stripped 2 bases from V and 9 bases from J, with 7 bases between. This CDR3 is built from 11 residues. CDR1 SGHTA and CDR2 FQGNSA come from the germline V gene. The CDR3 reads CASSLKVAQYF. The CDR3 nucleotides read TGTGCCAGCAGCTTAAAGGTGGCCCAGTACTTC.

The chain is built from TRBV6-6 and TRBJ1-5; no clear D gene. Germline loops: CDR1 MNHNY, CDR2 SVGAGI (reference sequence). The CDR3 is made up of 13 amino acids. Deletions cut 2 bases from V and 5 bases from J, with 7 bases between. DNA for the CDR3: TGTGCCAGCAGTTACGGAGCTGATCAGCCCCAGCATTTT. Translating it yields CASSYGADQPQHF.

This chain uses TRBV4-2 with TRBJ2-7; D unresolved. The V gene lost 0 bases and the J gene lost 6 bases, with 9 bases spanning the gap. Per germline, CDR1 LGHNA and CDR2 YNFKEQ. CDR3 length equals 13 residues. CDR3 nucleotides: TGTGCCAGCAGCCAAGAACAGCTCTCCGAGCAGTACTTC. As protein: CASSQEQLSEQYF.

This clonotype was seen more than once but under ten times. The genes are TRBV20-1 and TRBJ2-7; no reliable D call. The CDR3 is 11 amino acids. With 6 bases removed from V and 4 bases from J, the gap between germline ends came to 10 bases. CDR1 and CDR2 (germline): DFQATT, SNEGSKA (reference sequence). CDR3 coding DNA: TGCAGTGCCGCCCGACAATACGAGCAGTACTTC. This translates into CSAARQYEQYF.

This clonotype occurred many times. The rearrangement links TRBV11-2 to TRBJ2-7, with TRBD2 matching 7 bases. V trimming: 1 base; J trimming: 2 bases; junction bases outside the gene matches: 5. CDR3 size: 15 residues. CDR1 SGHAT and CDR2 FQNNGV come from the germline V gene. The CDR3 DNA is TGTGCCAGCAGCTTAGTGGCGGGGACTACCTACGAGCAGTACTTC. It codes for CASSLVAGTTYEQYF.

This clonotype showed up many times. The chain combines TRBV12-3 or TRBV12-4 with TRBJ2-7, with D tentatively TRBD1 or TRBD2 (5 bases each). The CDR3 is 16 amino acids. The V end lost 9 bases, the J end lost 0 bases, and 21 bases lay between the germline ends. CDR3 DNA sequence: TGTGCCAGTGGGGACGGGATGGTATCAGTCTCCTACGAGCAGTACTTC. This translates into CASGDGMVSVSYEQYF.

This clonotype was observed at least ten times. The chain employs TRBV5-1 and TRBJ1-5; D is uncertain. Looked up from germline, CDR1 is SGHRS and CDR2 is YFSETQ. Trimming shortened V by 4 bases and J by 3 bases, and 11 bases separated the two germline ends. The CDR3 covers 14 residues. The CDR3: CASSPTGPNQPQHF. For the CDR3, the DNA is TGCGCCAGCAGCCCGACCGGACCCAATCAGCCCCAGCATTTT.

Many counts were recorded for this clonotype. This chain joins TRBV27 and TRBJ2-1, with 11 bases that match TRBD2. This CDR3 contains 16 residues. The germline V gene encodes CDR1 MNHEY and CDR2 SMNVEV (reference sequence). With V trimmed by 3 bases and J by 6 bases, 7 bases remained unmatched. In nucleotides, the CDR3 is TGTGCCAGCAGTTTCCTGGTTAGCGGGAGGGTCAATGAGCAGTTCTTC. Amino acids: CASSFLVSGRVNEQFF.

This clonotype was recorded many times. The CDR3 loop is CASSLSQGQPQHF. The DNA of the CDR3 is TGTGCCAGCAGTTTATCTCAGGGTCAGCCCCAGCATTTT. The chain uses TRBV12-3 or TRBV12-4 and TRBJ1-5; D might be TRBD1 (5 bases). The V and J ends lost 2 bases and 6 bases respectively, with 8 bases between them. CDR3 size: 13 residues.

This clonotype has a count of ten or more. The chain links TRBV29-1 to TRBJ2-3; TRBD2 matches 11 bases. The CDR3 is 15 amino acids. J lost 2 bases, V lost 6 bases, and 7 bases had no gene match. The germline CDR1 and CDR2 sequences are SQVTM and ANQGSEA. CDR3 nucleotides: TGCAGCGTCGAAAGACTAGCGGGATTCACAGATACGCAGTATTTT. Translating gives CSVERLAGFTDTQYF.

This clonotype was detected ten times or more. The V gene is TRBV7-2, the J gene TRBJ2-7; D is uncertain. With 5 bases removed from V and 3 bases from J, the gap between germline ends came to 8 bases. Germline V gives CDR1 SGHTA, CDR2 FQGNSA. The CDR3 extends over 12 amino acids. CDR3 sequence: CASSPTDYEQYF. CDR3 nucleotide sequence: TGTGCCAGCAGCCCGACGGACTACGAGCAGTACTTC. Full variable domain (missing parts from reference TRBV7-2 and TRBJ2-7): GAGVSQSPSNKVTEKGKDVELRCDPISGHTALYWYRQSLGQGLEFLIYFQGNSAPDKSGLPSDRFSAERTGGSVSTLTIQRTQQEDSAVYLCASSPTDYEQYFGPGTRLTVT.

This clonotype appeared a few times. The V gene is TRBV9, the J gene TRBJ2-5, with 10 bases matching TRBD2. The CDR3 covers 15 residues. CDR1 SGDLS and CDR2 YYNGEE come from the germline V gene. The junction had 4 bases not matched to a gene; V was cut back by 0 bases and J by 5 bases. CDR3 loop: CASSVGSGGRETQYF. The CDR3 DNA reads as TGTGCCAGCAGCGTAGGTAGCGGGGGGAGGGAGACCCAGTACTTC.

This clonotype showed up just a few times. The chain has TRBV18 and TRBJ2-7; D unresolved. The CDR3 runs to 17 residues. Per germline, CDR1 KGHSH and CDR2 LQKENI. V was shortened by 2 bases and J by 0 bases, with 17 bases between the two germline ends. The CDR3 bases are TGTGCCAGCTCACCATCGTGGGTCAGCCGATACTCCTACGAGCAGTACTTC. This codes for CASSPSWVSRYSYEQYF.

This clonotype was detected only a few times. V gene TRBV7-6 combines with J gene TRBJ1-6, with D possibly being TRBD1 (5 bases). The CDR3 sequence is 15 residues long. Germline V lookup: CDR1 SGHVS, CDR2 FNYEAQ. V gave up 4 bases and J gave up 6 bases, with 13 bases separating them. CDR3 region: CASSSQGQVNSPLHF. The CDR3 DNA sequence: TGTGCCAGCAGCTCTCAGGGTCAGGTTAATTCACCCCTCCACTTT.

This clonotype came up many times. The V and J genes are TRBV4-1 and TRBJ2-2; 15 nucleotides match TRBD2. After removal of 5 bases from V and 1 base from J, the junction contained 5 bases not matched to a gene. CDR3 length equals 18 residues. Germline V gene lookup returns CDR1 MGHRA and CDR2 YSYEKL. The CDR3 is CASSRKGLAGGNTGELFF. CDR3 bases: TGCGCCAGCAGCAGAAAGGGACTAGCGGGAGGGAACACCGGGGAGCTGTTTTTT.

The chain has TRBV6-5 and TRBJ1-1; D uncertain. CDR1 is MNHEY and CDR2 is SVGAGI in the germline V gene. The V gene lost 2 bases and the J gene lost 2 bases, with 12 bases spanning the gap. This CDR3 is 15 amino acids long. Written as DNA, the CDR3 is TGTGCCAGCAGTTACAGTCGGCAGGCCAACACTGAAGCTTTCTTT. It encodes CASSYSRQANTEAFF.

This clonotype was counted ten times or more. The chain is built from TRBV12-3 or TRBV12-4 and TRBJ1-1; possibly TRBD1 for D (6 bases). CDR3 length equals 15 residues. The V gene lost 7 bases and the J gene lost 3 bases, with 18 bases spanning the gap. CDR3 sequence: CASTIPGEVYTEAFF. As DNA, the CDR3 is TGTGCCAGCACCATCCCAGGGGAGGTGTACACTGAAGCTTTCTTT.

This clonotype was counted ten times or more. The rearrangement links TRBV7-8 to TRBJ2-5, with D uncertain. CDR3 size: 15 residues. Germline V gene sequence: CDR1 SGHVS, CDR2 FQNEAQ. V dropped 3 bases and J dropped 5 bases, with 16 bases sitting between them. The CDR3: CASSLDLRLSETQYF. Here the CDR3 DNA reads TGTGCCAGCAGCTTGGACCTTCGGCTGAGTGAGACCCAGTACTTC. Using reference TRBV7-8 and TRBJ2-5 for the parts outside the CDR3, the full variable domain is GAGVSQSPRYKVAKRGQDVALRCDPISGHVSLFWYQQALGQGPEFLTYFQNEAQLDKSGLPSDRFFAERPEGSVSTLKIQRTQQEDSAVYLCASSLDLRLSETQYFGPGTRLLVL.

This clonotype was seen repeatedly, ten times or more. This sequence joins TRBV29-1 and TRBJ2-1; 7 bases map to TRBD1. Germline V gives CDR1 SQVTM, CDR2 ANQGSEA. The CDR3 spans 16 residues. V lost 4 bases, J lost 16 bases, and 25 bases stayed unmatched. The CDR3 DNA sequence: TGCAGCGTTGCCGTATCCCGACCCGGAGGACAAGGGGGCGAATTCTTC. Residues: CSVAVSRPGGQGGEFF.

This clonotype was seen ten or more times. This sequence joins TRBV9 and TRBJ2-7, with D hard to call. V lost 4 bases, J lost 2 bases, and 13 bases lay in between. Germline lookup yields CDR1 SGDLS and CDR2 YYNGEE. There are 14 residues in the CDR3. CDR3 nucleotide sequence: TGTGCCAGCAGCCCTCTTCTCCAAGCCTACGAGCAGTACTTC. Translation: CASSPLLQAYEQYF. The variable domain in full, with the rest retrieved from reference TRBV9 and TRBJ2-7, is DSGVTQTPKHLITATGQRVTLRCSPRSGDLSVYWYQQSLDQGLQFLIQYYNGEERAKGNILERFSAQQFPDLHSELNLSSLELGDSALYFCASSPLLQAYEQYFGPGTRLTVT.

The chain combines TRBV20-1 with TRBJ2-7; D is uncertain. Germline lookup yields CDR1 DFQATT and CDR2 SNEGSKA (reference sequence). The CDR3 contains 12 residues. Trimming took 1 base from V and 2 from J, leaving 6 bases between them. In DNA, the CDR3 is TGCAGTGCTAGAGGTCCCGCCTACGAGCAGTACTTC. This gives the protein CSARGPAYEQYF.

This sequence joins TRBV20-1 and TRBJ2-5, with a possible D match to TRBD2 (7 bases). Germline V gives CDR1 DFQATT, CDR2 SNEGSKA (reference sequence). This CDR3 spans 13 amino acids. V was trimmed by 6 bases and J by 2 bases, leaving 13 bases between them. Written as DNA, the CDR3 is TGCAGTGCCGAGGGAGGGGGGCAAGAGACCCAGTACTTC. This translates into CSAEGGGQETQYF.